The 22 T cell receptor beta chains given below trace back to one sample, sequenced in a study of PD-L1 blockade in urothelial cancer. Some clones are missing from TCRdb's copy, which holds only in-frame ones; the method was immunoSEQ multiplex PCR. This table has 35,000 to 50,000 clones, 70% to 90% appearing once. The time point denotes: pretreatment peripheral blood. Sample: PBMCs, taken around atezolizumab (anti-PD-L1) treatment. All receptors derive from a man aged 60 to 69 with urothelial cancer.

The rearrangement uses TRBV11-2 and TRBJ1-6; 8 bases are a match to TRBD1. Germline lookup yields CDR1 SGHAT and CDR2 FQNNGV. This CDR3 contains 16 residues. Trimming removed 4 bases from V and 10 bases from J; junction bases left unmatched: 12. CDR3 DNA: TGTGCCAGCAGCTCCTGGACAGGGAGGATATGGTCACCCCTCCACTTT. The encoded protein is CASSSWTGRIWSPLHF.

This chain connects TRBV11-3 to TRBJ2-7; a weak D match, TRBD2 (6 bases). Trimming pared 2 bases from V and 3 bases from J, leaving 17 bases between. The CDR3 loop spans 16 amino acids. CDR1 SGHNT and CDR2 YENEEA come from the germline V gene. The CDR3 DNA reads TGTGCCAGCAGCTTACGTCCCCGCCCCGGGAGCTACGAGCAGTACTTC. Translation gives CASSLRPRPGSYEQYF.

This clone has just one count. The V gene is TRBV4-2, the J gene TRBJ2-3, with 8 bases matching TRBD2. This CDR3 has 16 amino acids. The germline V gene encodes CDR1 LGHNA and CDR2 YNFKEQ. Trimming took 1 base from V and 2 from J; bases not matched to a gene: 5. Here the CDR3 reads CASSQGDSGVTDTQYF. CDR3 DNA sequence: TGTGCCAGCAGCCAAGGAGATAGCGGGGTCACAGATACGCAGTATTTT.

The chain is built from TRBV11-2 and TRBJ1-1; 8 bases line up with TRBD1. CDR3 size: 16 residues. Germline assignment: CDR1 SGHAT and CDR2 FQNNGV. The V and J ends lost 3 bases and 1 base, in that order; junction bases with no gene match: 7. In DNA, the CDR3 is TGTGCCAGCAGCTTCTCCAGGGGGCTTGGGAACACTGAAGCTTTCTTT. The encoded protein is CASSFSRGLGNTEAFF.

This chain joins TRBV2 and TRBJ2-7, with TRBD1 as a possible D gene (6 bases). The CDR3 length is 14 residues. The V end was cut by 6 bases, the J end by 2 bases, with 14 bases between. Germline V gene sequence: CDR1 SNHLY, CDR2 FYNNEI. The DNA of the CDR3 is TGTGCCAGCAGGACAGGTGACGGCCCCTACGAGCAGTACTTC. Translating it yields CASRTGDGPYEQYF. The full variable domain, its missing parts supplied by reference TRBV2 and TRBJ2-7, is EPEVTQTPSHQVTQMGQEVILRCVPISNHLYFYWYRQILGQKVEFLVSFYNNEISEKSEIFDDQFSVERPDGSNFTLKIRSTKLEDSAMYFCASRTGDGPYEQYFGPGTRLTVT.

V and J are TRBV5-1 and TRBJ1-1; the match to TRBD1 covers 10 bases. The CDR3 consists of 14 residues. Germline V lookup: CDR1 SGHRS, CDR2 YFSETQ. The trim removed 4 bases at V and 4 bases at J, leaving 4 bases unmatched. The CDR3 is CASSIGQGGTEAFF. Written as DNA, the CDR3 is TGCGCCAGCAGCATCGGACAGGGGGGCACTGAAGCTTTCTTT.

The chain uses TRBV4-2 and TRBJ2-5, with 7 bases that match TRBD2. J was trimmed by 2 bases and V by 3 bases; bases with no gene match: 6. This CDR3 has 15 amino acids. Germline V lookup: CDR1 LGHNA, CDR2 YNFKEQ. The CDR3 loop is CASSQAGRDQETQYF. The CDR3 DNA follows: TGTGCCAGCAGCCAGGCGGGGAGGGATCAAGAGACCCAGTACTTC.

The chain employs TRBV9 and TRBJ2-7, with 11 bases that match TRBD2. V was pared by 4 bases and J by 2 bases, with 5 bases of the junction left unmatched. The CDR3 has 15 amino acids. CDR1 and CDR2 from the germline V gene are SGDLS and YYNGEE. CDR3 loop: CASSPRLAGTYEQYF. Written as DNA, the CDR3 is TGTGCCAGCAGCCCTCGACTAGCGGGGACCTACGAGCAGTACTTC. The full variable domain, completed using reference TRBV9 and TRBJ2-7, is DSGVTQTPKHLITATGQRVTLRCSPRSGDLSVYWYQQSLDQGLQFLIQYYNGEERAKGNILERFSAQQFPDLHSELNLSSLELGDSALYFCASSPRLAGTYEQYFGPGTRLTVT.

The chain joins TRBV25-1 to TRBJ2-1; 10 positions agree with TRBD1. This CDR3 has 17 residues. J gave up 7 bases and V 4 bases, and 13 bases lay outside the gene matches. In germline, CDR1 is MGHDK, CDR2 SYGVNS. The CDR3 reads CASSGPLLRDRGNEQFF. CDR3 nucleotides: TGTGCCAGCAGTGGGCCTCTTCTCCGGGACAGGGGAAATGAGCAGTTCTTC. The variable domain in full, with the rest retrieved from reference TRBV25-1 and TRBJ2-1, is EADIYQTPRYLVIGTGKKITLECSQTMGHDKMYWYQQDPGMELHLIHYSYGVNSTEKGDLSSESTVSRIRTEHFPLTLESARPSHTSQYLCASSGPLLRDRGNEQFFGPGTRLTVL.

V gene TRBV2 combines with J gene TRBJ1-3; TRBD1 might be the D (6 bases). The germline gives CDR1 SNHLY, CDR2 FYNNEI. This CDR3 has 17 amino acids. V gave up 5 bases and J gave up 0 bases, with 17 bases separating them. The CDR3 DNA reads as TGTGCCAGCAGTCAACAGGGCCTTACTAGCTCTGGAAACACCATATATTTT. Residues: CASSQQGLTSSGNTIYF.

This clone was detected only a few times. The chain has TRBV28 and TRBJ2-2; D unresolved. This CDR3 is 15 amino acids long. Germline CDR1 MDHEN, CDR2 SYDVKM. The ends were cut back, 6 bases at V and 0 bases at J, with 11 bases in the middle. CDR3 sequence reads: CASSLEFPNTGELFF. The CDR3 nucleotides read TGTGCCAGCAGCCTTGAGTTTCCGAACACCGGGGAGCTGTTTTTT. The whole variable domain, filled in from reference TRBV28 and TRBJ2-2, reads DVKVTQSSRYLVKRTGEKVFLECVQDMDHENMFWYRQDPGLGLRLIYFSYDVKMKEKGDIPEGYSVSREKKERFSLILESASTNQTSMYLCASSLEFPNTGELFFGEGSRLTVL.

The gene calls are TRBV19 and TRBJ1-5; D perhaps matches TRBD1 (5 bases). The CDR3 totals 13 residues. The V gene lost 7 bases and the J gene lost 4 bases, with 11 bases spanning the gap. Germline lookup yields CDR1 LNHDA and CDR2 SQIVND (reference sequence). The CDR3: CASKIGVNQPQHF. CDR3 nucleotides: TGTGCCAGTAAGATAGGGGTGAATCAGCCCCAGCATTTT.

The chain joins TRBV11-2 to TRBJ1-4, with 7 bases aligning to TRBD1. Germline values: CDR1 SGHAT, CDR2 FQNNGV. The CDR3 spans 16 residues. V lost 1 base to trimming and J lost 5 bases; unmatched junction nucleotides: 7. CDR3 residues: CASSLVSGQRNEKLFF. CDR3 coding DNA: TGTGCCAGCAGCTTAGTATCGGGACAGCGGAATGAAAAACTGTTTTTT.

This clone was detected a few times. The CDR3 DNA reads TGTGCCAGCAGCCAAGGCCGGGAGGGTGTGAACGAGCAGTACTTC. Translation: CASSQGREGVNEQYF. V gene TRBV4-2 combines with J gene TRBJ2-7; 8 bases are shared with TRBD2. Per germline, CDR1 LGHNA and CDR2 YNFKEQ. The CDR3 extends over 15 amino acids. V trimming: 1 base; J trimming: 5 bases; junction bases outside the gene matches: 7.

The V call is TRBV28, the J call TRBJ2-5, with D unresolved. Germline V lookup: CDR1 MDHEN, CDR2 SYDVKM. Trimming took 3 bases from V and 5 from J, leaving 10 bases between them. This CDR3 comprises 13 residues. CDR3 loop: CASSLKSPETQYF. CDR3 sequence (DNA): TGTGCCAGCAGTTTGAAGAGTCCGGAGACCCAGTACTTC.

V usage is TRBV19 and J usage is TRBJ2-2; maybe TRBD1 (6 bases). CDR3 length: 15 residues. Germline V lookup: CDR1 LNHDA, CDR2 SQIVND (reference sequence). V was cut by 2 bases and J by 4 bases, with 11 bases left in between. The CDR3 loop is CASSIMGAGTGELFF. DNA of the CDR3: TGTGCCAGTAGTATAATGGGGGCCGGCACCGGGGAGCTGTTTTTT.

V usage is TRBV19 and J usage is TRBJ1-2, with unresolved D. V was trimmed by 5 bases and J by 8 bases, leaving 21 bases between them. Germline loops: CDR1 LNHDA, CDR2 SQIVND (reference sequence). The CDR3 has 15 amino acids. The CDR3: CASSFTGSSLGGYTF. The CDR3 nucleotides are TGTGCCAGTAGTTTTACCGGGTCCTCCTTAGGAGGCTACACCTTC.

The chain couples TRBV5-1 to TRBJ2-7, with 7 positions matching TRBD1. Germline V lookup: CDR1 SGHRS, CDR2 YFSETQ. The V segment lost 0 bases and the J segment 4 bases; nucleotides outside the gene matches: 4. The CDR3 is 14 amino acids. Here the CDR3 reads CASSLVGGSYEQYF. CDR3 DNA sequence: TGCGCCAGCAGCTTGGTAGGGGGCTCGTACGAGCAGTACTTC.

The rearrangement links TRBV5-1 to TRBJ1-1; a weak D match, TRBD1 (5 bases). Trimming removed 4 bases at V and 3 bases at J, with 19 bases between. CDR3 length: 16 residues. Per germline, CDR1 SGHRS and CDR2 YFSETQ. This CDR3 is CASSPDLQVLDTEAFF. CDR3 DNA sequence: TGCGCCAGCAGCCCCGACCTACAGGTCTTGGACACTGAAGCTTTCTTT. The full variable domain, its missing parts supplied by reference TRBV5-1 and TRBJ1-1, is KAGVTQTPRYLIKTRGQQVTLSCSPISGHRSVSWYQQTPGQGLQFLFEYFSETQRNKGNFPGRFSGRQFSNSRSEMNVSTLELGDSALYLCASSPDLQVLDTEAFFGQGTRLTVV.

The J gene is TRBJ1-5, the V gene TRBV7-2; no definite D call. V dropped 0 bases and J dropped 7 bases, with 10 bases sitting between them. The germline V gene encodes CDR1 SGHTA and CDR2 FQGNSA. CDR3 length equals 14 residues. In DNA form, the CDR3 reads TGTGCCAGCAGCTTAGCGACAACAGCACAGCCCCAGCATTTT. Residues: CASSLATTAQPQHF.

This clone was counted a single time. V is TRBV27 and J is TRBJ2-2, with 11 bases identical to TRBD2. This CDR3 region has 17 residues. The V and J ends lost 2 bases and 8 bases, in that order; junction bases with no gene match: 10. Germline CDR1 reads MNHEY; CDR2 reads SMNVEV (reference sequence). The CDR3 nucleotides are TGTGCCAGCAGTTTAACTAGCGGGGGCCCTACTCAGGGGGAGCTGTTTTTT. Its translation: CASSLTSGGPTQGELFF.

The chain has TRBV7-2 and TRBJ2-5; no clear D. V lost 4 bases to trimming and J lost 4 bases, with 10 bases between them. Germline loops: CDR1 SGHTA, CDR2 FQGNSA. The CDR3 is 13 amino acids. The CDR3 bases are TGTGCCAGCAGCTCTTCCTATATAGAGACCCAGTACTTC. It codes for CASSSSYIETQYF.